Shown below are 32 T cell receptor beta chains from a single sample sequenced in a study of blood T cell repertoires in COVID-19. Clones were read by immunoSEQ multiplex PCR, and TCRdb kept only the in-frame ones, dropping some. The sample holds hundreds of thousands of clones; over 75% are singletons and the top ten take 1% to 1.3%. The sequencing input was PBMCs or T cells enriched from blood (not recorded which). The receptors shown here come from a young man who had recovered from COVID-19.

V and J are TRBV5-1 and TRBJ2-1; TRBD2 is a possible D gene (5 bases). CDR3 length: 14 amino acids. V was trimmed by 0 bases and J by 8 bases, leaving 12 bases between them. Germline-derived CDR1 and CDR2 are SGHRS and YFSETQ. CDR3 in DNA: TGCGCCAGCAGCTTGGAAGCGGATTACTATGAGCAGTTCTTC. It encodes CASSLEADYYEQFF.

This clone has a handful of counts. The genes are TRBV28 and TRBJ2-2; the D gene is possibly TRBD2 (6 bases). Germline loops: CDR1 MDHEN, CDR2 SYDVKM. The CDR3 spans 18 residues. Trimming removed 5 bases from V and 9 bases from J, with 28 bases in between. Here the CDR3 reads CASSIPLLWEESERELFF. The CDR3, as DNA: TGTGCCAGCAGTATACCCCTGCTCTGGGAGGAATCGGAACGGGAGCTGTTTTTT.

In the case of this clone: The same CDR3 is also encoded by other DNA sequences in this sample. The V call is TRBV10-1, the J call TRBJ2-3; D gene ambiguous. The CDR3 is 13 amino acids. Germline values: CDR1 WNHNN, CDR2 SYGVQD (reference sequence). Trimming took 6 bases from V and 0 from J, leaving 7 bases between them. The CDR3 DNA is TGCGCCAGCAGCTCTGGCAGCACAGATACGCAGTATTTT. Protein sequence: CASSSGSTDTQYF.

The chain links TRBV28 to TRBJ1-2; 7 bases agree with TRBD1. Germline trimming cut 1 base from V and 8 bases from J; bases unmatched to any gene: 7. Germline V gives CDR1 MDHEN, CDR2 SYDVKM. The CDR3 spans 14 residues. CDR3 sequence (DNA): TGTGCCAGCAGTTTATCTACAGGGGTTTTGGGCTACACCTTC. This gives the protein CASSLSTGVLGYTF.

This clone was picked up many times. The identical CDR3 is also encoded by other nucleotide sequences in the sample. This rearrangement joins TRBV7-9 to TRBJ2-1, with a tentative D call TRBD2 (6 bases). The CDR3 is made up of 12 amino acids. Trimming took 1 base from V and 9 from J, leaving 7 bases between them. Germline assignment: CDR1 SEHNR and CDR2 FQNEAQ (reference sequence). The CDR3 DNA sequence: TGTGCCAGCAGCTTAGGGGGAGGTGAGCAGTTCTTC. Translated: CASSLGGGEQFF.

The CDR3 DNA reads TGCACCAGCAGCCATCCCGGGGAGCAGTACTTC. It is translated as CTSSHPGEQYF. V and J are TRBV1 and TRBJ2-7; the table's D call, TRBD2, has no DNA check behind it. TRBV1 is a known pseudogene. CDR3 size: 11 residues.

The chain recombines TRBV9 with TRBJ2-6; TRBD2 is a possible D gene (6 bases). The CDR3 is 16 residues long. In germline, CDR1 is SGDLS, CDR2 YYNGEE. V lost 3 bases and J 0 bases, leaving 10 bases between the germline ends. The CDR3 spells CASSAAGSSGANVLTF. The CDR3 bases are TGTGCCAGCAGCGCAGCGGGCTCCTCTGGGGCCAACGTCCTGACTTTC.

This sequence joins TRBV6-5 and TRBJ1-2; TRBD1 aligns across 10 bases. Looked up from germline, CDR1 is MNHEY and CDR2 is SVGAGI. V lost 6 bases and J lost 8; bases outside the gene matches: 6. This CDR3 has 13 amino acids. The DNA for the CDR3 is TGTGCCAGCAGCTACGACAGGGGGCGCGGCTACACCTTC. This sequence encodes CASSYDRGRGYTF.

The V and J genes are TRBV3-1 (or the pseudogene TRBV3-2) and TRBJ1-1; D is perhaps TRBD1 (5 bases). The germline V gene encodes CDR1 LGHDT and CDR2 YNNKEL (reference sequence). This CDR3 has 14 residues. Trimming shortened V by 3 bases and J by 6 bases, and 14 bases separated the two germline ends. The CDR3 DNA sequence: TGTGCCAGCAGCCAGAGGGGAGGGGACGCTGAAGCTTTCTTT. Translation: CASSQRGGDAEAFF.

The gene calls are TRBV15 and TRBJ2-5; the match to TRBD2 covers 7 bases. Trimming took 5 bases from V and 3 from J; bases not matched to a gene: 6. CDR1 and CDR2 from the germline V gene are LNHNV and YYDKDF (reference sequence). The CDR3 runs 14 residues. The DNA of the CDR3 is TGTGCCACCAGCCCCAAGCGGGAAAAAGAGACCCAGTACTTC. This translates into CATSPKREKETQYF.

The chain employs TRBV5-1 and TRBJ2-5; 9 positions agree with TRBD2. V shed 0 bases, J shed 4 bases, and the junction held 7 bases outside the gene matches. Germline V gene sequence: CDR1 SGHRS, CDR2 YFSETQ. The CDR3 sequence is 16 residues long. CDR3 region: CASSLAGAGGAETQYF. CDR3 DNA: TGCGCCAGCAGCTTGGCGGGCGCGGGAGGGGCAGAGACCCAGTACTTC.

CDR3 sequence (DNA): TGTGCCAGCTCACCACCTTTTGCGGGAGTTAGGGACAATGAGCAGTTCTTC. Its protein product is CASSPPFAGVRDNEQFF. The rearrangement links TRBV18 to TRBJ2-1; 7 bases line up with TRBD2. V gave up 0 bases and J gave up 5 bases; unmatched junction bases: 10. Germline V CDR1 and CDR2: KGHSH, LQKENI. This CDR3 region has 17 residues.

The chain combines TRBV5-1 with TRBJ2-2; 9 bases align to TRBD2. With 0 bases clipped from V and 2 bases from J, the junction kept 8 bases outside the gene matches. Germline values: CDR1 SGHRS, CDR2 YFSETQ. The CDR3 is 18 amino acids. The CDR3 bases are TGCGCCAGCAGCTTGGGTTTAGCGGGAGTCCCAAACACCGGGGAGCTGTTTTTT. It translates to CASSLGLAGVPNTGELFF. Full variable domain (remainder filled in from reference TRBV5-1 and TRBJ2-2): KAGVTQTPRYLIKTRGQQVTLSCSPISGHRSVSWYQQTPGQGLQFLFEYFSETQRNKGNFPGRFSGRQFSNSRSEMNVSTLELGDSALYLCASSLGLAGVPNTGELFFGEGSRLTVL.

J is TRBJ1-2 and V is TRBV2, with D unresolved. The CDR3 loop spans 15 amino acids. CDR1 is SNHLY, CDR2 FYNNEI, per germline. The ends were cut back, 4 bases at V and 2 bases at J, with 14 bases in the middle. The CDR3 nucleotides read TGTGCCAGCAGTGGGCGACAAACGTTAAACTATGGCTACACCTTC. Translation: CASSGRQTLNYGYTF.

The chain has TRBV7-3 and TRBJ2-7; 8 bases map to TRBD2. Unmatched junction bases numbered 9, after V lost 5 bases and J lost 3 bases. This CDR3 contains 15 residues. Looked up from germline, CDR1 is SGHTA and CDR2 is FQGTGA. The CDR3: CASSPRGGSLYEQYF. Here the CDR3 DNA reads TGTGCCAGCAGCCCCCGCGGGGGGAGCCTCTACGAGCAGTACTTC.

The rearrangement uses TRBV6-5 and TRBJ2-3, with 8 bases that match TRBD2. CDR1 MNHEY and CDR2 SVGAGI come from the germline V gene. Losses at the gene ends were 6 bases for V and 3 bases for J; bases not matched to a gene: 8. The CDR3 covers 15 residues. CDR3 nucleotide sequence: TGTGCCAGCAGCGATAGCGGGATTAGAACAGATACGCAGTATTTT. This encodes CASSDSGIRTDTQYF.

This chain uses TRBV30 with TRBJ2-3; D gene uncertain. Germline loops: CDR1 GTSNPN, CDR2 SVGIG (reference sequence). The CDR3 spans 12 residues. Trimming removed 1 base from V and 2 bases from J, with 4 bases in between. CDR3 coding DNA: TGTGCCTGGAGTGCCAACACAGATACGCAGTATTTT. It codes for CAWSANTDTQYF. The complete variable domain, with remaining parts taken from reference TRBV30 and TRBJ2-3, reads SQTIHQWPATLVQPVGSPLSLECTVEGTSNPNLYWYRQAAGRGLQLLFYSVGIGQISSEVPQNLSASRPQDRQFILSSKKLLLSDSGFYLCAWSANTDTQYFGPGTRLTVL.

The chain joins TRBV28 to TRBJ2-5; possible D gene TRBD2, 5 bases. The CDR3 consists of 14 residues. Germline V gives CDR1 MDHEN, CDR2 SYDVKM. Trimming left V 6 bases short and J 4 bases short, with 15 bases between. The CDR3 region is CASRLAGEGETQYF. In DNA, the CDR3 is TGTGCCAGCAGGTTAGCCGGGGAAGGAGAGACCCAGTACTTC.

V gene TRBV27 combines with J gene TRBJ2-2, with 7 bases matching TRBD2. There are 13 residues in the CDR3. V shed 5 bases, J shed 5 bases, and the junction held 2 bases outside the gene matches. CDR1 is MNHEY, CDR2 SMNVEV, per germline (reference sequence). CDR3 nucleotide sequence: TGTGCCAGCAGTGGGCGGGGGACCGGGGAGCTGTTTTTT. This sequence encodes CASSGRGTGELFF.

The chain couples TRBV29-1 to TRBJ2-1; D remains unclear. Germline V gene data show CDR1 as SQVTM and CDR2 as ANQGSEA. There are 13 residues in the CDR3. V lost 5 bases to trimming and J lost 4 bases, with 12 bases between them. CDR3 sequence (DNA): TGCAGCGTTCAATCGACACGGTACAATGAGCAGTTCTTC. Its protein product is CSVQSTRYNEQFF.

The V gene is TRBV19, the J gene TRBJ2-1, with 7 bases matching TRBD1. This CDR3 region has 14 residues. Germline CDR1 reads LNHDA; CDR2 reads SQIVND (reference sequence). Trimming took 2 bases from V and 8 from J; bases not matched to a gene: 6. The CDR3 sequence is CASSISDRSHEQFF. As DNA, the CDR3 is TGTGCCAGTAGTATATCGGACAGGTCCCATGAGCAGTTCTTC.

This clone has only one observation. The chain joins TRBV19 to TRBJ2-3, with D possibly being TRBD1 (5 bases). V lost 3 bases and J 4 bases, leaving 14 bases between the germline ends. The germline V gene encodes CDR1 LNHDA and CDR2 SQIVND (reference sequence). The CDR3 covers 15 residues. The CDR3 DNA reads as TGTGCCAGTAGTATGTTTCACAGGTCCCCAGATACGCAGTATTTT. It yields the protein CASSMFHRSPDTQYF.

V is TRBV2 and J is TRBJ2-7; D might be TRBD2 (7 bases). Germline V gene data show CDR1 as SNHLY and CDR2 as FYNNEI. The CDR3 spans 13 residues. V lost 6 bases to trimming and J lost 5 bases, with 14 bases between them. CDR3 DNA: TGTGCCAGCAGGCCCTCGGGGGGCAACGAGCAGTACTTC. It codes for CASRPSGGNEQYF.

The CDR3 region is CATPGQGADTQYF. The CDR3 DNA reads as TGTGCCACCCCGGGACAGGGTGCGGATACGCAGTATTTT. This rearrangement joins TRBV2 to TRBJ2-3; TRBD1 matches at 9 bases. CDR1 and CDR2 from the germline V gene are SNHLY and FYNNEI. The CDR3 covers 13 residues. V gave up 10 bases and J gave up 6 bases; unmatched junction bases: 8.

V is TRBV4-1 and J is TRBJ1-6; D may be TRBD1 (5 bases). This CDR3 has 15 residues. V gave up 0 bases and J gave up 6 bases, with 9 bases separating them. The germline V gene has CDR1 MGHRA and CDR2 YSYEKL. The CDR3 sequence: CASSQDGGGNSPLHF. The CDR3 DNA sequence: TGCGCCAGCAGCCAAGATGGGGGGGGTAATTCACCCCTCCACTTT.

The chain carries TRBV5-1 and TRBJ1-2; 9 bases are a match to TRBD1. Per germline, CDR1 SGHRS and CDR2 YFSETQ. This CDR3 contains 16 residues. V shed 0 bases and J 7 bases; nucleotides not matched to a gene: 10. In nucleotides, the CDR3 is TGCGCCAGCAGCTTGGGGGCGGGACAGGGAGAGCCTGGCTACACCTTC. Translation gives CASSLGAGQGEPGYTF.

V gene TRBV18 combines with J gene TRBJ1-3; no clear D gene. The CDR3 has 15 amino acids. The ends were cut back, 1 base at V and 2 bases at J, with 9 bases in the middle. CDR1 KGHSH and CDR2 LQKENI come from the germline V gene. The CDR3 is CASSPQEAAGNTIYF. CDR3 nucleotides: TGTGCCAGCTCACCACAGGAGGCGGCTGGAAACACCATATATTTT. The full variable domain, completed using reference TRBV18 and TRBJ1-3, is NAGVMQNPRHLVRRRGQEARLRCSPMKGHSHVYWYRQLPEEGLKFMVYLQKENIIDESGMPKERFSAEFPKEGPSILRIQQVVRGDSAAYFCASSPQEAAGNTIYFGEGSWLTVV.

The chain employs TRBV11-1 and TRBJ2-1; D is ambiguous. The CDR3 covers 11 residues. Germline loops: CDR1 SGHAT, CDR2 FQDESV (reference sequence). V was shortened by 3 bases and J by 8 bases, with 5 bases between the two germline ends. The CDR3 coding sequence is TGTGCCAGCAGCTTTCAGTATGAGCAGTTCTTC. It translates to CASSFQYEQFF.

The J gene is TRBJ2-7, the V gene TRBV7-9, with 8 bases aligning to TRBD1. CDR3 length equals 13 residues. Trimming at V came to 3 bases and at J to 3 bases, leaving 1 base not matched to a gene. Germline CDR1 is SEHNR and CDR2 is FQNEAQ (reference sequence). CDR3 bases: TGTGCCAGCAGCTTCGGGACAGGCTACGAGCAGTACTTC. It encodes CASSFGTGYEQYF.

In this sample, this clone turned up once. The chain has TRBV7-9 and TRBJ2-1, with 8 nucleotides matching TRBD1. The germline CDR1 and CDR2 sequences are SEHNR and FQNEAQ (reference sequence). This CDR3 is built from 14 residues. The trim removed 5 bases at V and 9 bases at J, leaving 9 bases unmatched. In DNA form, the CDR3 reads TGTGCCAGCAGCCTGACAGGGGCCGGTGCTGAGCAGTTCTTC. Translated, it gives CASSLTGAGAEQFF.

This rearrangement joins TRBV12-3 or TRBV12-4 to TRBJ2-3; D remains ambiguous. The CDR3 extends over 13 amino acids. The germline V and J ends were trimmed by 3 bases and 1 base, with 5 bases remaining between them. The CDR3 protein is CASSLSGTDTQYF. CDR3 DNA sequence: TGTGCCAGCAGTTTGTCTGGCACAGATACGCAGTATTTT.

The chain recombines TRBV19 with TRBJ1-2; D perhaps matches TRBD1 (6 bases). This CDR3 is 15 amino acids long. CDR1 and CDR2 (germline): LNHDA, SQIVND (reference sequence). V was clipped by 5 bases and J by 3 bases, with 16 bases between them. CDR3 coding DNA: TGTGCCAGTAGTTCCGACAGGAGAGATTACTATGGCTACACCTTC. This encodes CASSSDRRDYYGYTF.